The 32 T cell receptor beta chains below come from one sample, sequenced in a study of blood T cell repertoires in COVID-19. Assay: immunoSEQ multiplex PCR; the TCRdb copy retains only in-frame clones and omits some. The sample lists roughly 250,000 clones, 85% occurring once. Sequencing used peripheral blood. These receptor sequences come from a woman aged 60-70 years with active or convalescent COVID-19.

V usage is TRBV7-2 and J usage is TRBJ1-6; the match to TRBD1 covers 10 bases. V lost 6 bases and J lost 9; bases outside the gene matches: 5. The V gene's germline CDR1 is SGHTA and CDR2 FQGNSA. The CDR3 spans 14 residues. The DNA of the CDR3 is TGTGCCAGCAGAGTAGGGGACAGGGGTTCACCCCTCCACTTT. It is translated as CASRVGDRGSPLHF.

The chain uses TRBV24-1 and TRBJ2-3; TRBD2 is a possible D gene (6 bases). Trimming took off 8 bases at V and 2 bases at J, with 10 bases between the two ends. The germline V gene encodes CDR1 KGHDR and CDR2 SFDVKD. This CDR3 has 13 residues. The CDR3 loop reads CATTRGSTDTQYF. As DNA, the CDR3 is TGTGCCACCACGCGGGGATCCACAGATACGCAGTATTTT.

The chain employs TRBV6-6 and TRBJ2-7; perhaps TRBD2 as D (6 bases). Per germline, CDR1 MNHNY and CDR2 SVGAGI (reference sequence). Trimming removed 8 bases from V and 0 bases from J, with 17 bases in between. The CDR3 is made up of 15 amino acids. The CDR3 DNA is TGTGCCAGCTCGTCGGACTACCTGAGCTCCTACGAGCAGTACTTC. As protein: CASSSDYLSSYEQYF.

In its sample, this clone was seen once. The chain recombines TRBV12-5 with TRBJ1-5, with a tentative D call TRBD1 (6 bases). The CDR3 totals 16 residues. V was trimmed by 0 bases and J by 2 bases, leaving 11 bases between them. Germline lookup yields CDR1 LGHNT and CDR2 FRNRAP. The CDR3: CASGLVGGACNQPQHF. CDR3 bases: TGTGCTAGTGGTTTGGTAGGGGGGGCGTGCAATCAGCCCCAGCATTTT.

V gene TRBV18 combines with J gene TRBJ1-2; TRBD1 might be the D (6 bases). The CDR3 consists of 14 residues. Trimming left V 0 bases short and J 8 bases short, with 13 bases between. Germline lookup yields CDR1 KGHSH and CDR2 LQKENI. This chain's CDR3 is CASSPPNRVGGYTF. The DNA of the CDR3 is TGTGCCAGCTCACCACCGAACAGGGTCGGGGGCTACACCTTC.

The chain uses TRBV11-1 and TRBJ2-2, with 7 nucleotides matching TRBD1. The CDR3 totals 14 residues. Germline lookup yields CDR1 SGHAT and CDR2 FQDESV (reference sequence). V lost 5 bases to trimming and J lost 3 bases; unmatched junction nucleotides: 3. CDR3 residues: CASSGGQYTGELFF. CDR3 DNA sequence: TGTGCCAGCAGCGGGGGACAGTACACCGGGGAGCTGTTTTTT.

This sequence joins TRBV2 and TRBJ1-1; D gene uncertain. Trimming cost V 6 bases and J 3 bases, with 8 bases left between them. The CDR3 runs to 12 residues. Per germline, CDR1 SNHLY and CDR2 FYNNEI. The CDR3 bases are TGTGCCAGCAGGGCGGGGTACACTGAAGCTTTCTTT. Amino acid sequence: CASRAGYTEAFF.

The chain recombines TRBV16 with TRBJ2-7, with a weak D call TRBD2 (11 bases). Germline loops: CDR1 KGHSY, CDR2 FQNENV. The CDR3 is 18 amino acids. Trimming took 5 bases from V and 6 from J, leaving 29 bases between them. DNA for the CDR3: TGTGCCAGCAGCGTCCCGGGACAGGGGTTTCTAGCGGGAGGCGAGCAGTACTTC. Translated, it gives CASSVPGQGFLAGGEQYF.

The CDR3 DNA sequence: TGTGCCAGCAGCAAAGTGGGGAGCCATAATCAGCCCCAGCATTTT. This translates into CASSKVGSHNQPQHF. The chain joins TRBV21-1 to TRBJ1-5. TRBV21-1 is marked as a pseudogene. This CDR3 has 15 residues.

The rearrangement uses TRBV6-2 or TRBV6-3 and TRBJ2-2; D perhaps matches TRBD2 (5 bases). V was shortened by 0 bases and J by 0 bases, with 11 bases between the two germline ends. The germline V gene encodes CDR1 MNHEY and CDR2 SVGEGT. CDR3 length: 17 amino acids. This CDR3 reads CASSYSVAGSNTGELFF. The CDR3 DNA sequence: TGTGCCAGCAGTTACTCCGTCGCGGGCTCGAACACCGGGGAGCTGTTTTTT.

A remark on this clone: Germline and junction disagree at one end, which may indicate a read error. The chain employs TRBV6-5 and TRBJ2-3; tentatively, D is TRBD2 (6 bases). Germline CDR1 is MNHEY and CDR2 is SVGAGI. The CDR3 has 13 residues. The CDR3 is CAISSGRTDTQYF. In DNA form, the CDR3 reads TGTGCCATCAGTAGCGGTCGGACAGATACGCAGTATTTT.

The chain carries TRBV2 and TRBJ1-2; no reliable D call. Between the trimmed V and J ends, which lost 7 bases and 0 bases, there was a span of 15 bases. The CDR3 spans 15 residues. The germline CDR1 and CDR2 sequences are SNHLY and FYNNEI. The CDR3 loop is CASTLGGRANYGYTF. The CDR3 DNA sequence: TGTGCCAGCACTCTCGGAGGACGGGCTAACTATGGCTACACCTTC.

The DNA for the CDR3 is TGTGCCAGCAGCGTAGCTCAGGTCGGGAGGGCCGTAGATACGCAGTATTTT. Encoded protein: CASSVAQVGRAVDTQYF. V gene TRBV9 combines with J gene TRBJ2-3, with 8 bases matching TRBD2. V shed 0 bases and J 5 bases; nucleotides not matched to a gene: 11. The germline V gene has CDR1 SGDLS and CDR2 YYNGEE. The CDR3 is made up of 17 amino acids.

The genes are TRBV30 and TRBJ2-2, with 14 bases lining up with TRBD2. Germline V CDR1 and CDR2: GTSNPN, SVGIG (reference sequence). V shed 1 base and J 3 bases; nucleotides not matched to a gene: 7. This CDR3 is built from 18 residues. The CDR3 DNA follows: TGTGCCTGGAGTGCCGACCCGGGACTAGCGGGAGACACCGGGGAGCTGTTTTTT. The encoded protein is CAWSADPGLAGDTGELFF.

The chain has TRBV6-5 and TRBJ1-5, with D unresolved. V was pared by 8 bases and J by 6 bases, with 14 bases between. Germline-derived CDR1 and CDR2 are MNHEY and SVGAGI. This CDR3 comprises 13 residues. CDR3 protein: CASLRGLGQPQHF. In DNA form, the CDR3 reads TGTGCCAGCCTCAGAGGTTTGGGTCAGCCCCAGCATTTT.

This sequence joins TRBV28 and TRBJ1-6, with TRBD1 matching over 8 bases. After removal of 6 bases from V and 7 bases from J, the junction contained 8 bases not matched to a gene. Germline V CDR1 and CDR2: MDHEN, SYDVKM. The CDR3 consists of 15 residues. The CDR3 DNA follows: TGTGCCAGCAGCCTGGGACAGGTGGGGAATTCACCCCTCCACTTT. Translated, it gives CASSLGQVGNSPLHF.

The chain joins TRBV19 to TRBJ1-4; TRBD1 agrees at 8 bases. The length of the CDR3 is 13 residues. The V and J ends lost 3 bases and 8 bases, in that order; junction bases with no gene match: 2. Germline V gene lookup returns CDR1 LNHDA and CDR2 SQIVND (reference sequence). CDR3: CASSIPGGEKLFF. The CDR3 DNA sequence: TGTGCCAGTAGTATCCCAGGGGGCGAAAAACTGTTTTTT.

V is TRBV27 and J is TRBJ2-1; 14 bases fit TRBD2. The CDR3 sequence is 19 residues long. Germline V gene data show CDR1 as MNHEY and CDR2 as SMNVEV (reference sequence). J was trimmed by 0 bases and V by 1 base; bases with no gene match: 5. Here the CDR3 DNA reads TGTGCCAGCAGTTTATACGGGACTAGCGGGAGTTTCTCCTACAATGAGCAGTTCTTC. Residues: CASSLYGTSGSFSYNEQFF.

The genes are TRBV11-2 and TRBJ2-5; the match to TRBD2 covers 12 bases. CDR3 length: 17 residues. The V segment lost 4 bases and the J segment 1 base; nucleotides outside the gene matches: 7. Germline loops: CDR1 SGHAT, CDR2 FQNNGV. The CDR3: CASSSTVLAGGQETQYF. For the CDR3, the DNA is TGTGCCAGCAGCTCAACCGTACTAGCGGGGGGCCAAGAGACCCAGTACTTC.

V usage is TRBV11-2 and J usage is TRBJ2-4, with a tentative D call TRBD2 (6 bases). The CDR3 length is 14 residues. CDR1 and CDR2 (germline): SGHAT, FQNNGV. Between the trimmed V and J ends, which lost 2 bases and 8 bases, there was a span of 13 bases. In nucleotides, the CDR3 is TGTGCCAGCAGCTTATCCGGGGGTAGGGACATTCAGTACTTC. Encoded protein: CASSLSGGRDIQYF. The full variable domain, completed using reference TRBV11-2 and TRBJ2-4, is EAGVAQSPRYKIIEKRQSVAFWCNPISGHATLYWYQQILGQGPKLLIQFQNNGVVDDSQLPKDRFSAERLKGVDSTLKIQPAKLEDSAVYLCASSLSGGRDIQYFGAGTRLSVL.

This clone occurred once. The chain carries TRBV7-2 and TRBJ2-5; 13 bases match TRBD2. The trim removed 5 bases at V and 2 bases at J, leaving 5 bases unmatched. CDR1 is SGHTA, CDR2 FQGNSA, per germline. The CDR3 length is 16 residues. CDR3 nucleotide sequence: TGTGCCAGCAGCCCGACTAGCGGGGGGTTTCAAGAGACCCAGTACTTC. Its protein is CASSPTSGGFQETQYF. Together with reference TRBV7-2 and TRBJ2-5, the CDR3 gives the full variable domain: GAGVSQSPSNKVTEKGKDVELRCDPISGHTALYWYRQSLGQGLEFLIYFQGNSAPDKSGLPSDRFSAERTGGSVSTLTIQRTQQEDSAVYLCASSPTSGGFQETQYFGPGTRLLVL.

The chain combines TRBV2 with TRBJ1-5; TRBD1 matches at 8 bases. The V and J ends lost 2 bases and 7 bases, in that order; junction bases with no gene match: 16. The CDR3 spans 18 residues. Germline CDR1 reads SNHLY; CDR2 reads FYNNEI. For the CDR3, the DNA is TGTGCCAGCAGTGAAATATTACCCCCGGACAGGGTCTGGCAGCCCCAGCATTTT. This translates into CASSEILPPDRVWQPQHF.

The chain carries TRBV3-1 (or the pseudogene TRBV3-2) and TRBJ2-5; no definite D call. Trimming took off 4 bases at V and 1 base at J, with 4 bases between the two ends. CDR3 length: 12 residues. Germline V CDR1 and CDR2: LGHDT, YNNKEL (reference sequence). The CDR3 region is CASSRLQETQYF. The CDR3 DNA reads TGTGCCAGCAGCCGGCTCCAAGAGACCCAGTACTTC.

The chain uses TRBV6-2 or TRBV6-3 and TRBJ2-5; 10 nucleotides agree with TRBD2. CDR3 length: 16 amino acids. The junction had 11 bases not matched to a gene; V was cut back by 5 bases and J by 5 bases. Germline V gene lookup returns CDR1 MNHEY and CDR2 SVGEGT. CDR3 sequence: CASSLQLAGSIETQYF. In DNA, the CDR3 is TGTGCCAGCAGTCTCCAACTAGCGGGGAGTATCGAGACCCAGTACTTC.

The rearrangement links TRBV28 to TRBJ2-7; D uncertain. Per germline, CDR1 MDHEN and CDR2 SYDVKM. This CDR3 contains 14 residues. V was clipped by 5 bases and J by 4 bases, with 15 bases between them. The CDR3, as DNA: TGTGCCAGCAGTCCCGCTCTCGGTTTTTACGAGCAGTACGTC. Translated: CASSPALGFYEQYV.

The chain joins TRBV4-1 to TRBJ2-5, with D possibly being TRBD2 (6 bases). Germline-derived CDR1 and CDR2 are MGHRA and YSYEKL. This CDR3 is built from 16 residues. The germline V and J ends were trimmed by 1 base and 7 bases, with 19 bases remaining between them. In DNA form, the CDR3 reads TGCGCCAGCAGCCAAGGGAACCGGGACTCCCTTTGGACCCAGTACTTC. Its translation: CASSQGNRDSLWTQYF.

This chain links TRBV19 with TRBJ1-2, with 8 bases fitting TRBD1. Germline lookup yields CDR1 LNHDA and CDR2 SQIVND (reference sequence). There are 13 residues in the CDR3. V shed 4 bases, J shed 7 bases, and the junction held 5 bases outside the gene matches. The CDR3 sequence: CASSTDRGGGYTF. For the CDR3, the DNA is TGTGCCAGTAGTACCGACAGGGGCGGTGGCTACACCTTC.

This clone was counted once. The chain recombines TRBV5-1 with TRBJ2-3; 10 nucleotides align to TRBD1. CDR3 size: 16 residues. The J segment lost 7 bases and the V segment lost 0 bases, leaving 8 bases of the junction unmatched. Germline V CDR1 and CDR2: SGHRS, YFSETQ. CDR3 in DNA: TGCGCCAGCAGCTTGGTTTCGGGACAGGGGATGAATACGCAGTATTTT. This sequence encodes CASSLVSGQGMNTQYF.

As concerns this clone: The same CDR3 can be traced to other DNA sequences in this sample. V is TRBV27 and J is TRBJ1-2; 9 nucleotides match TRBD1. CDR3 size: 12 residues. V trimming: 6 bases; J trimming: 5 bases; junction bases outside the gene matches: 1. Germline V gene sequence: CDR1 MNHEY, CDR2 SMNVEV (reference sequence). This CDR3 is CASRGQGYGYTF. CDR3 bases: TGTGCCAGCAGAGGACAGGGGTATGGCTACACCTTC.

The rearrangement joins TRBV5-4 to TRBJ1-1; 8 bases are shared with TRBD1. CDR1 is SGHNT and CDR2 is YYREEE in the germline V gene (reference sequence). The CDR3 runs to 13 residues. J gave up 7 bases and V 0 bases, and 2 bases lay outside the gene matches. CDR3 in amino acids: CASSLAGGDEAFF. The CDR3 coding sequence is TGTGCCAGCAGCTTGGCAGGGGGCGATGAAGCTTTCTTT.

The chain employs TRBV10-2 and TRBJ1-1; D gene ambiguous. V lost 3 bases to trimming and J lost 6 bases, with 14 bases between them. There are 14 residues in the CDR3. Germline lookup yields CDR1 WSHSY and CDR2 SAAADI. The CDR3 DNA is TGCGCCAGCAGTGATCTGGGGTCGAGGGCTGAAGCTTTCTTT. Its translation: CASSDLGSRAEAFF.

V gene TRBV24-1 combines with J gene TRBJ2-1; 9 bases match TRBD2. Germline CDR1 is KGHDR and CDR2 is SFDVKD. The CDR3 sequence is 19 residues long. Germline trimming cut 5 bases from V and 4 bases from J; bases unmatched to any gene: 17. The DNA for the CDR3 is TGTGCCACCAGTGGCATCAGCCGACTAGCGGCGCCTTCTTACAATGAGCAGTTCTTC. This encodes CATSGISRLAAPSYNEQFF.